Listed here is a single TCR beta chain. Its target is not known. Libraries were prepared by immunoSEQ multiplex PCR; TCRdb keeps only in-frame clonotypes and omits some of them. Here the sample spans 150,000 to 200,000 clones, 88% being singletons. This sample was taken from a study of T cell responses to AZD1222 COVID-19 vaccine. Study-wide results and caveats: An increase in Spike-specific TCR breadth and depth was observed after two AZD1222 doses.

The CDR3 covers 15 residues. CDR1 and CDR2 (germline): SGHTS, YDEGEE. Between the trimmed V and J ends, which lost 0 bases and 3 bases, there was a span of 12 bases. Pooling was applied to second doses at about 4 or about 12 weeks. This TCR came from an adult who received the AZD1222 COVID-19 vaccine. This chain links TRBV5-8 with TRBJ1-2; D gene unclear. The source was peripheral blood, collected 28 days after the second AZD1222 dose. DNA of the CDR3: TGTGCCAGCAGCTTGGGGACCGACCCGTACTATGGCTACACCTTC. Translated, it gives CASSLGTDPYYGYTF. The full variable domain, rest sourced from reference TRBV5-8 and TRBJ1-2, is EAGVTQSPTHLIKTRGQQATLRCSPISGHTSVYWYQQALGLGLQFLLWYDEGEERNRGNFPPRFSGRQFPNYSSELNVNALELEDSALYLCASSLGTDPYYGYTFGSGTRLTVV.